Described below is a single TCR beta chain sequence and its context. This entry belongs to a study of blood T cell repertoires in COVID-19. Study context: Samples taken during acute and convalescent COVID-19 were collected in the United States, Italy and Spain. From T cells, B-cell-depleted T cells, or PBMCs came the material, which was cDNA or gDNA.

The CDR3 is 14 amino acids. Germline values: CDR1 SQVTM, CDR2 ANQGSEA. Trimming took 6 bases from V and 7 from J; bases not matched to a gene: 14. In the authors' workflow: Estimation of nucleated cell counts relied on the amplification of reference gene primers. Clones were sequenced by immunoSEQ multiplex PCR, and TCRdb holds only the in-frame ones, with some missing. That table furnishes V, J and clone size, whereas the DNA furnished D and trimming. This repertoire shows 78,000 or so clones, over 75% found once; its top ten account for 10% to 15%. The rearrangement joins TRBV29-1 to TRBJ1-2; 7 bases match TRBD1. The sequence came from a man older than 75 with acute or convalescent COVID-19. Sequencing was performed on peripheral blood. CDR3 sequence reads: CSVVDSGQRGGYTF. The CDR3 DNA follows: TGCAGCGTGGTGGACTCGGGACAGAGGGGTGGCTACACCTTC.